The 30 T cell receptor beta chains given below trace back to one sample, sequenced in a study of tumor-infiltrating lymphocytes in primary liver carcinoma. Extraction also yielded germline DNA, while blood RNA was obtained from unsorted whole blood. A constant-region primer served to make TCR beta cDNA from about 530 ng total RNA. Slightly modified ARM-PCR with three nested multiplex PCR rounds yielded TCR beta libraries. Each of the first two PCR rounds ran roughly 10 cycles with TRBV1-TRBV30 forward and C-beta reverse primers. In TCRdb, the multiplex PCR reads were re-called with MiXCR into one record per CDR3 protein. The sample includes about 310,000 distinct CDR3 sequences, approximately 58% of them seen just once. Sequencing was carried out using peripheral blood. These receptors were obtained from a woman aged 25 to 39 with primary liver carcinoma and hepatitis B virus infection.

About this clonotype: This could be a read error, since a much larger clone is one nucleotide away. The rearrangement links TRBV6-5 to TRBJ1-6; no definite D call. The germline V gene encodes CDR1 MNHEY and CDR2 SVGAGI. CDR3 length: 17 residues. The CDR3 DNA reads as TGTGCCAACAGTCAGGACGGTCGGAGCTCCTATAATTCACCCCTCCACTTT. Translating it yields CANSQDGRSSYNSPLHF.

About this clonotype itself: A read error may produce the germline difference seen at one junction end. This chain links TRBV11-2 with TRBJ2-7; D perhaps matches TRBD1 (6 bases). The CDR3 is made up of 14 amino acids. Germline V gives CDR1 SGHAT, CDR2 FQNNGV. The CDR3 reads CANSLVTGPYEQHF. In DNA, the CDR3 is TGTGCCAACAGCTTAGTAACAGGGCCCTACGAGCAGCACTTC. The entire variable domain, with the rest obtained from reference TRBV11-2 and TRBJ2-7, is as follows: EAGVAQSPRYKIIEKRQSVAFWCNPISGHATLYWYQQILGQGPKLLIQFQNNGVVDDSQLPKDRFSAERLKGVDSTLKIQPAKLEDSAVYLCANSLVTGPYEQHFGPGTRLTVT.

With regard to this clonotype: At one of its ends the junction is not consistent with the germline gene, which may arise from a read error. The V and J genes are TRBV29-1 and TRBJ2-6; D might be TRBD1 (5 bases). The CDR3 covers 17 residues. CDR1 and CDR2 from the germline V gene are SQVTM and ANQGSEA. The DNA of the CDR3 is TGCAGCGTCGAAGATCCAGGGTCAGAATCTGAGGCCAACGTCCTGACTTTC. Translating gives CSVEDPGSESEANVLTF.

There are a few counts of this clonotype. The V and J genes are TRBV6-1 and TRBJ2-3, with D perhaps TRBD1 (5 bases). Germline V gene lookup returns CDR1 MNHNS and CDR2 SASEGT. The CDR3 spans 13 residues. Trimming removed 8 bases from V and 2 bases from J, with 11 bases in between. In DNA form, the CDR3 reads TGTGCCAGCTTACAGGTTAACACAGATACGCAGTATTTT. Encoded protein: CASLQVNTDTQYF.

Comments on this clonotype: A junction end diverges from the germline sequence, so it may reflect a read error. The chain recombines TRBV10-2 with TRBJ2-5; D gene uncertain. The CDR3 is 13 residues long. Looked up from germline, CDR1 is WSHSY and CDR2 is SAAADI. CDR3 in DNA: TGCACCAGCAATGAGTTGAGGACAGAGACCCAGTACTTC. Translating it yields CTSNELRTETQYF.

The rearrangement joins TRBV29-1 to TRBJ2-4; TRBD2 aligns across 10 bases. V gave up 3 bases and J gave up 9 bases; unmatched junction bases: 11. The CDR3 is 15 amino acids. Germline CDR1 and CDR2: SQVTM and ANQGSEA. CDR3: CSVEELAGEVSIQYF. Here the CDR3 DNA reads TGCAGCGTTGAGGAGCTAGCGGGAGAAGTGAGCATTCAGTACTTC.

A remark on this clonotype: This could be a read error, since a much larger clone is one nucleotide away. This chain joins TRBV6-5 and TRBJ2-7; D remains ambiguous. Trimming shortened V by 2 bases and J by 6 bases, and 11 bases separated the two germline ends. The CDR3 length is 13 residues. Germline V gene lookup returns CDR1 MNHEY and CDR2 SVGAGI. DNA for the CDR3: TGTGCCAGCAGTTACGGCGGCGCCTGCGAGCAGTACTTC. Its translation: CASSYGGACEQYF.

This clonotype was counted many times. The genes are TRBV12-3 or TRBV12-4 and TRBJ1-1; D not resolved. Trimming shortened V by 3 bases and J by 1 base, and 3 bases separated the two germline ends. The CDR3 is made up of 12 amino acids. CDR3 sequence (DNA): TGTGCCAGCAGTTTCCAGAACACTGAAGCTTTCTTT. Translating it yields CASSFQNTEAFF.

Comments on this clonotype: A junction boundary mismatches the germline segment, possibly from a read error. The gene calls are TRBV29-1 and TRBJ2-5, with D perhaps matching TRBD2 (6 bases). CDR3 length: 15 amino acids. Germline assignment: CDR1 SQVTM and CDR2 ANQGSEA. The DNA of the CDR3 is TGCAGCTCCTCGTCGGCACCGGGAGAGGGAGAGACCCAGTGCTTC. Amino acids: CSSSSAPGEGETQCF.

This chain links TRBV28 with TRBJ2-7, with D possibly being TRBD1 (5 bases). The CDR3 sequence is 11 residues long. CDR1 and CDR2 from the germline V gene are MDHEN and SYDVKM. Trimming took 6 bases from V and 6 from J, leaving 9 bases between them. CDR3 sequence reads: CASSPGFEQYF. The CDR3 DNA reads TGTGCCAGCAGCCCAGGGTTCGAGCAGTACTTC.

Concerning this clonotype: A much more abundant neighbour one base away suggests this may be a read error. This chain links TRBV4-1 with TRBJ1-2; no clear D. The CDR3 consists of 15 residues. Germline V gene sequence: CDR1 MGHRA, CDR2 YSYEKL. The V end was cut by 0 bases, the J end by 2 bases, with 10 bases between. The CDR3 DNA is TGCGCCAGCAGCCAAGACGCCTGCGGAAACTATGGCTACACCTTC. Residues: CASSQDACGNYGYTF.

The genes are TRBV6-5 and TRBJ2-3, with 9 bases fitting TRBD1. V dropped 5 bases and J dropped 2; count of bases not matched to a gene: 8. The CDR3 consists of 16 residues. Germline assignment: CDR1 MNHEY and CDR2 SVGAGI. The CDR3 DNA is TGTGCCAGCAGTAGCACCGGGACAGGGAACACAGATACGCAGTATTTT. Its translation is CASSSTGTGNTDTQYF.

As for this clonotype: The germline gene is not matched at one end of the junction; a read error may be the cause. The rearrangement links TRBV4-1 to TRBJ2-6; D may be TRBD1 or TRBD2 (6 bases each). The CDR3 loop spans 16 amino acids. Germline V gene sequence: CDR1 MGHRA, CDR2 YSYEKL. The CDR3 spells CVSSQDWGAGANDLTF. In DNA form, the CDR3 reads TGCGTCAGCAGCCAAGATTGGGGGGCTGGGGCCAACGACCTGACTTTC.

Points on this clonotype: The junction departs from germline at one end; a sequencing error may be responsible. The chain joins TRBV2 to TRBJ2-1, with TRBD2 identical over 7 bases. The CDR3 is 12 amino acids. The germline V gene has CDR1 SNHLY and CDR2 FYNNEI. CDR3 nucleotides: TGTGCCAGCAGGCGGGAGCGCAATGAGCACTTCTTC. It is translated as CASRRERNEHFF.

This chain's CDR3 is CASRILAGKHEQYF. CDR3 DNA: TGTGCCAGCAGGATCCTAGCGGGAAAACACGAGCAGTACTTC. The chain carries TRBV28 and TRBJ2-7; TRBD2 aligns across 9 bases. Germline V CDR1 and CDR2: MDHEN, SYDVKM. The CDR3 is 14 residues long. The V segment lost 6 bases and the J segment 5 bases; nucleotides outside the gene matches: 8.

This clonotype came up once. A single base separates this from a much larger clone, so it may be a read error. The V gene is TRBV4-3, the J gene TRBJ2-3; D gene uncertain. CDR1 and CDR2 (germline): LGHNA, YSLEER. With 4 bases removed from V and 3 bases from J, the gap between germline ends came to 11 bases. This CDR3 contains 14 residues. The CDR3 loop reads CASSRDVDTDTQYF. In DNA, the CDR3 is TGCGCCAGCAGCCGAGATGTTGATACAGATACGCAGTATTTT.

The chain recombines TRBV6-1 with TRBJ1-2; D call uncertain. In germline, CDR1 is MNHNS, CDR2 SASEGT. This CDR3 is 13 amino acids long. Between the trimmed V and J ends, which lost 4 bases and 6 bases, there was a span of 12 bases. The CDR3 DNA follows: TGTGCCAGCAGTGTCTACAGAATGGATGGCTACACCTTC. Translated: CASSVYRMDGYTF.

About this clonotype itself: An end of the junction does not agree with germline; a read error may underlie this. The rearrangement links TRBV4-2 to TRBJ2-3; TRBD2 aligns across 9 bases. Per germline, CDR1 LGHNA and CDR2 YNFKEQ. CDR3 size: 19 residues. As DNA, the CDR3 is TGTGCCAACAGCCAAGAGGCGTTAGCGGGAGCCCCGCTAGCAGATACGCAGTATTTT. The encoded protein is CANSQEALAGAPLADTQYF.

This clonotype was counted a single time. Since a much larger clone is just one base distant, this may be a read error. The J gene is TRBJ2-3, the V gene TRBV6-6, with 9 bases lining up with TRBD2. CDR3 length: 15 amino acids. Germline lookup yields CDR1 MNHNY and CDR2 SVGAGI (reference sequence). J lost 4 bases, V lost 1 base, and 3 bases had no gene match. The CDR3 bases are TGTGCCAGCAGTTACTGTGCGGGAGGGGCAGATACGCAGTATTTT. It translates to CASSYCAGGADTQYF.

This clonotype was seen many times. The V call is TRBV11-3, the J call TRBJ2-7; TRBD2 aligns across 8 bases. The CDR3 contains 14 residues. Germline V gene sequence: CDR1 SGHNT, CDR2 YENEEA. Trimming cost V 5 bases and J 2 bases; bases outside gene matches: 5. DNA of the CDR3: TGTGCCAGCAGCCCCCTACTAGCGGCCTACGAGCAGTACTTC. Amino acids: CASSPLLAAYEQYF.

Comments on this clonotype: Given a much more abundant clone one base away, this may be a read error. V usage is TRBV10-2 and J usage is TRBJ2-7; 8 nucleotides agree with TRBD1. CDR1 is WSHSY and CDR2 is SAAADI in the germline V gene. The CDR3 sequence is 14 residues long. In nucleotides, the CDR3 is TGCGCCAGCAAGTATGGACAGGGATCCTACGAGCACTACTTC. This encodes CASKYGQGSYEHYF.

This clonotype was detected a few times. This chain connects TRBV29-1 to TRBJ2-1; D possibly corresponds to TRBD1 (6 bases). Per germline, CDR1 SQVTM and CDR2 ANQGSEA. This CDR3 contains 12 residues. V gave up 7 bases and J gave up 9 bases, with 16 bases separating them. The CDR3 sequence is CSALPTGTEQFF. Here the CDR3 DNA reads TGCAGCGCCTTACCGACAGGTACTGAGCAGTTCTTC.

This clonotype was recorded once. The CDR3 ends on some other residue instead of the conserved phenylalanine or tryptophan, so this is likely a read error. The genes are TRBV11-3 and TRBJ2-1; 8 bases are shared with TRBD1. The CDR3 consists of 15 residues. Germline V gene lookup returns CDR1 SGHNT and CDR2 YENEEA. Here the CDR3 reads CASSWTGNSYNEQFL. Written as DNA, the CDR3 is TGTGCCAGTAGCTGGACAGGGAATTCCTACAATGAGCAGTTCCTC.

In the case of this clonotype: A much bigger clone sits one base away, suggesting this may be a read error. V is TRBV29-1 and J is TRBJ1-5; D possibly corresponds to TRBD1 (5 bases). CDR1 SQVTM and CDR2 ANQGSEA come from the germline V gene. This CDR3 is built from 13 residues. CDR3 bases: TGCCGCGTTGGATCAGGGCGTGACGAGCCCCAGCATTTT. Encoded protein: CRVGSGRDEPQHF.

This clonotype was recorded at least ten times. This chain joins TRBV12-3 or TRBV12-4 and TRBJ2-7; D perhaps matches TRBD2 (5 bases). The CDR3 has 13 amino acids. V lost 3 bases, J lost 3 bases, and 9 bases lay in between. The CDR3 protein is CASSFGLFYEQYF. In nucleotides, the CDR3 is TGTGCCAGCAGTTTCGGACTGTTCTACGAGCAGTACTTC.

This chain uses TRBV12-3 or TRBV12-4 with TRBJ2-4, with no clear D. The V end was cut by 7 bases, the J end by 15 bases, with 28 bases between. The CDR3 has 15 residues. The DNA for the CDR3 is TGTGCCAGCACCCTTTCTAGAGGTTCCACAGATCACCTGTACTTC. This gives the protein CASTLSRGSTDHLYF.

This clonotype was observed many times. The V and J genes are TRBV28 and TRBJ1-2; D perhaps matches TRBD1 (5 bases). The CDR3 extends over 17 amino acids. Germline V gene sequence: CDR1 MDHEN, CDR2 SYDVKM. V lost 3 bases to trimming and J lost 0 bases, with 17 bases between them. The DNA for the CDR3 is TGTGCCAGCAGTTTCGGGGGGACGGCTACCTCTAACTATGGCTACACCTTC. Residues: CASSFGGTATSNYGYTF.

The chain uses TRBV4-1 and TRBJ2-1, with TRBD1 matching over 7 bases. From germline, CDR1 is MGHRA and CDR2 YSYEKL. V was pared by 4 bases and J by 8 bases, with 11 bases of the junction left unmatched. The CDR3 spans 15 residues. For the CDR3, the DNA is TGCGCCAGCAGCCGACGACAGGGTGACGTAGATGAGCAGTTCTTC. It yields the protein CASSRRQGDVDEQFF.

Turning to this clonotype: One base away lies a much larger clone, so this may be a sequencing read error. The chain employs TRBV12-3 or TRBV12-4 and TRBJ2-2, with D perhaps matching TRBD1 or TRBD2 (6 bases each). The V end was cut by 1 base, the J end by 6 bases, with 15 bases between. The CDR3 spans 16 residues. The CDR3 region is CASSLEGGHLSGELFF. The DNA for the CDR3 is TGTGCCAGCAGTTTAGAAGGGGGGCATCTTTCCGGGGAGCTGTTTTTT.

Comments on this clonotype: Possible read error: a much larger clone is one base away. The J gene is TRBJ1-6, the V gene TRBV6-5; D not resolved. CDR3 length equals 14 residues. Germline V gives CDR1 MNHEY, CDR2 SVGAGI. The CDR3 DNA sequence: TGTGCCAGCCGACATAAGAACCCGATTTCACCCCTCCAATTT. This translates into CASRHKNPISPLQF.